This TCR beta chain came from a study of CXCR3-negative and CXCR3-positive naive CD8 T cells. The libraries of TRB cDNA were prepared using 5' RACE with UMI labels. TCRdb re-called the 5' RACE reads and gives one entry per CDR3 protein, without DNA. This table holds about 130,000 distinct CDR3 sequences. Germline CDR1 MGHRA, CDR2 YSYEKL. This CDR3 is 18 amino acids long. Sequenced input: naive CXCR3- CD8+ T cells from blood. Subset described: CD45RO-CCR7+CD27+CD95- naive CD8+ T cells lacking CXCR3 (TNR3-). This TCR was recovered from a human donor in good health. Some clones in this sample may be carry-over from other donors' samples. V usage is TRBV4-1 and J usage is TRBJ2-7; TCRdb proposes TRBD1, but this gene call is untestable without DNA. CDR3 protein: CASSQVVADSTRPYEQYF.